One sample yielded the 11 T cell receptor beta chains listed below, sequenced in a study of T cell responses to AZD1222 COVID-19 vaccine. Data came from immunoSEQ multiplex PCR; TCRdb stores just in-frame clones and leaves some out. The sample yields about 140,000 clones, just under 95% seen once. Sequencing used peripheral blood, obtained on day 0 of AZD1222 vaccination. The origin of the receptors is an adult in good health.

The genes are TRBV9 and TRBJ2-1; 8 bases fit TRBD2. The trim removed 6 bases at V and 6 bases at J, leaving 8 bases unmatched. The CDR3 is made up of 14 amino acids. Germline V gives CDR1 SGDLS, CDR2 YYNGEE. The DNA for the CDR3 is TGTGCCAGCACTATAACGGGAGGGCCCAATGAGCAGTTCTTC. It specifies CASTITGGPNEQFF.

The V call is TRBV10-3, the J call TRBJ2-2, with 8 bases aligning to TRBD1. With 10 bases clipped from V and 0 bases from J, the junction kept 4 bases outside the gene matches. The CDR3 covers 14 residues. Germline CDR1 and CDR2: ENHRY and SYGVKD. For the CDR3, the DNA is TGTGCCACCCGGGACAGGTCGAACACCGGGGAGCTGTTTTTT. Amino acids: CATRDRSNTGELFF.

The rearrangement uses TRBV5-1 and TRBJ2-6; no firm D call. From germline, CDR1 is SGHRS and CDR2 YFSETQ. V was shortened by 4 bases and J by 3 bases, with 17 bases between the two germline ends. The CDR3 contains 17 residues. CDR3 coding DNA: TGCGCCAGCAGCGAGCCTTGGGTCGCTCTTGGGGCCAACGTCCTGACTTTC. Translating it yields CASSEPWVALGANVLTF.

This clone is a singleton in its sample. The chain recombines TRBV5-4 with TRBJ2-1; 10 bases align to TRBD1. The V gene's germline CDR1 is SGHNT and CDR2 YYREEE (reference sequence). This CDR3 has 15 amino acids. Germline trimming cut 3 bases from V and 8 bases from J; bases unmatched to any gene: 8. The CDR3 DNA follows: TGTGCCAGCAGCTCCTCGACAGGGGGCAGGTATGAGCAGTTCTTC. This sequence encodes CASSSSTGGRYEQFF.

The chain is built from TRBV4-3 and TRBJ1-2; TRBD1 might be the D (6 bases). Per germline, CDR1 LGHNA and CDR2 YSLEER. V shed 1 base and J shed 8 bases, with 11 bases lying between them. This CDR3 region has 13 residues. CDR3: CASSQGGLWGYTF. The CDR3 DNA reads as TGCGCCAGCAGCCAAGGGGGGCTCTGGGGCTACACCTTC.

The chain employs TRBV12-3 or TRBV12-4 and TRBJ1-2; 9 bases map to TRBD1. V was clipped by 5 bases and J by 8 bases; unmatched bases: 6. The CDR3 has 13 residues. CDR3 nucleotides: TGTGCCAGCAGTCCACAGGGGGCGCAGGGCTACACCTTC. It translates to CASSPQGAQGYTF.

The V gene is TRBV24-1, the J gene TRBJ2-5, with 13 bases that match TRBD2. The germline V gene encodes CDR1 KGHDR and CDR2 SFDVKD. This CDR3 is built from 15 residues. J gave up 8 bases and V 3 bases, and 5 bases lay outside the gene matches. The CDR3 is CATSDTSGLAGTQYF. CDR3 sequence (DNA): TGTGCCACCAGTGATACATCGGGACTAGCGGGAACCCAGTACTTC.

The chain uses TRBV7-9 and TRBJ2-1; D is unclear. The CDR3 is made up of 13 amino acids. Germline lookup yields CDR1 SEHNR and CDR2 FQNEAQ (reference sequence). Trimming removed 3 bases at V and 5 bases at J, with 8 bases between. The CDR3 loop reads CASSLARHNEQFF. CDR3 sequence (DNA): TGTGCCAGCAGCTTGGCCCGCCACAATGAGCAGTTCTTC. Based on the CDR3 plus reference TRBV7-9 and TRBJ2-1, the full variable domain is DTGVSQNPRHKITKRGQNVTFRCDPISEHNRLYWYRQTLGQGPEFLTYFQNEAQLEKSRLLSDRFSAERPKGSFSTLEIQRTEQGDSAMYLCASSLARHNEQFFGPGTRLTVL.

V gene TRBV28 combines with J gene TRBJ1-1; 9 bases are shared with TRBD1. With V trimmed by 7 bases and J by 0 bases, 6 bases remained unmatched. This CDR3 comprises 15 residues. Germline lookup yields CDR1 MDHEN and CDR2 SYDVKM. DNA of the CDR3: TGTGCCAGCACCGCGACAGGGGGACTGAACACTGAAGCTTTCTTT. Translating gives CASTATGGLNTEAFF.

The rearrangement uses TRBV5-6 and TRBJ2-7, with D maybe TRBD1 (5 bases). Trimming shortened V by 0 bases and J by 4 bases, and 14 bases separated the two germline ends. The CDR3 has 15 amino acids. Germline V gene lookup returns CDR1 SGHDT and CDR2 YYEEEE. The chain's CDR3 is CASSLGGIKGYEQYF. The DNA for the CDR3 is TGTGCCAGCAGCTTGGGTGGGATCAAGGGGTACGAGCAGTACTTC.

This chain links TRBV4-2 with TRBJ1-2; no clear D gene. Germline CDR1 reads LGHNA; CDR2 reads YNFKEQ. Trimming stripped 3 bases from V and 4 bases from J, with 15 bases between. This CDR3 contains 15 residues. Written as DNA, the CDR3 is TGTGCCAGCAGCCACCGGGTGGAGGTCTTCTATGGCTACACCTTC. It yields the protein CASSHRVEVFYGYTF.